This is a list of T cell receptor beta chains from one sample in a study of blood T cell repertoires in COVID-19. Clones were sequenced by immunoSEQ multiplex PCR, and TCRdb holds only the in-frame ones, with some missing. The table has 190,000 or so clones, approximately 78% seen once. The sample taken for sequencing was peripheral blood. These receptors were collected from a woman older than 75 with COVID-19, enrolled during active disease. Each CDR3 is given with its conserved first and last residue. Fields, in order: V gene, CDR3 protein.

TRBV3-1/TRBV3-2	CASSSRQGADEQYF
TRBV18	CASSPLGQGRNYGYTF
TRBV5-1	CASSLQGYTEAFF
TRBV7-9	CASSLGSGSHEQYF
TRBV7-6	CASSLAGALTDTQYF
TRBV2	CASKRGVGDTQYF
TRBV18	CASSPNRGGGNTEAFF
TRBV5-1	CASSLGPGNSPLHF
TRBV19	CASSISFRTGGSGANVLTF
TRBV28	CASSFTQARKQYF
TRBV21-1	CASSKVGTSGAGDSSTDTQYF
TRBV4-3	CASSLGTVSDTQYF
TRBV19	CASSIIPTGLLYEQYF
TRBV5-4	CASSRLAGEIDTQYF
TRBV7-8	CASSLTPGDNYGYTF
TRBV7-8	CASSIGNSYNEQFF
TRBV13	CASSSMPYTEAFF
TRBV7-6	CASSLGNSAPSPLHF
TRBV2	CASAGQETQYF
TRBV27	CASSFPGGGTQYF
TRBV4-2	CASSQDQGTYNEQFF
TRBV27	CASSETVTLNTEAFF
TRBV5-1	CASSRTGDTEAFF
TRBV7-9	CASGASLDTQYF
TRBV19	CASSIRDRKSPLHF
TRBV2	CASSVGEQETQYF
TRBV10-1	CASSESVADSSYNEQFF
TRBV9	CASSVGTRSSYNEQFF
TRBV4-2	CASSQEEGASYGYTF
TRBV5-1	CASSLRVGGITDTQYF
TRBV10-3	CAIMTTGSSYEQYF
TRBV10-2	CASSIAGLGTGELFF
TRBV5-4	CASSTQGSTNTGELFF
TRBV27	CASSLNRDSYGYTF
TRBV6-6	CASRDTNTGELFF
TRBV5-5	CASSLRDTPFLTRTGELFF
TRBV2	CASRYSSEAFF
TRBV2	CASSVRQAPYGYTF
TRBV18	CASRPGTANSPLHF
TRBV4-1	CASSLLRDRVFEQYF
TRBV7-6	CASSLGQGNTEAFF
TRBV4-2	CASSPGTGHNYGYTF
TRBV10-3	CAIKGTGSYNEQFF
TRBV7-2	CASSLGQGGAPSEQYF
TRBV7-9	CASSPGTSKGDTQYF
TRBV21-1	CASSTVPNRDAPQHF
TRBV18	CASSPGWGTDTQYF
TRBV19	CASSISGTGPYEQYF
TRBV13	CASSSRDRGPTNEKLFF
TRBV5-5	CASRDTYEQYF
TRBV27	CATTKRGGNAEAFF
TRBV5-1	CASSYPRTSGTYEQYF
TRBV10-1	CATRQMNTEAFF
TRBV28	CASSWGGQETQYF
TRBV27	CASSLTWGPSIVGNQPQHF
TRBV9	CASSADPRGRGVADTQYF
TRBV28	CASSFGQAHQPQHF
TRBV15	CATSRDGRALAGGNEQFF
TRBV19	CASSIGGSGGTDTQYF
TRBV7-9	CASGRGFQVTGNTIYF